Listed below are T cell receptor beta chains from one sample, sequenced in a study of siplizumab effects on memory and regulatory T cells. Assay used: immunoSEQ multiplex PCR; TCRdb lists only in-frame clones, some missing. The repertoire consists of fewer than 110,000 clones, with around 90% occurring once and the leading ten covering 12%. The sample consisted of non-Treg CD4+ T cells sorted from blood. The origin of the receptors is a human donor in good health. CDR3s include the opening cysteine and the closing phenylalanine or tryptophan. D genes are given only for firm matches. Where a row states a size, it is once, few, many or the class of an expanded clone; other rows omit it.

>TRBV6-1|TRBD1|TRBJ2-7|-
TGTGCCAGCAGTCCCGGGACAGACCACGAGCAGTACTTC
CASSPGTDHEQYF
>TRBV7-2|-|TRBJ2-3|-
TGTGCCAGCAGCTTATTCCCCCCAAGCACAGATACGCAGTATTTT
CASSLFPPSTDTQYF
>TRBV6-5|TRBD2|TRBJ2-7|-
TGTGCCAGCAGCCGCGGACTAGCATTTGAGCAGTACTTC
CASSRGLAFEQYF
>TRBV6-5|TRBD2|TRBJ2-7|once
TGTGCCGCGCGGCTGGCTAGCGGTACCTACGAGCAGTACTTC
CAARLASGTYEQYF
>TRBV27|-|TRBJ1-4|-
TGTGCCACCAAGTTTCGGACAGAAAATGAAAAACTGTTTTTT
CATKFRTENEKLFF
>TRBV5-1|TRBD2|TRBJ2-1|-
TGCGCCAGCAGCTCCCTAGCGGGAGCGGGGAATGAGCAGTTCTTC
CASSSLAGAGNEQFF
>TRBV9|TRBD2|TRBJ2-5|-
TGTGCCAGCAGCGGTAGCGGGACCCAAGAGACCCAGTACTTC
CASSGSGTQETQYF
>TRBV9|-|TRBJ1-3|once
TGTGCCAGCAGCCGGGGTAGCTCTGGAAACACCATATATTTT
CASSRGSSGNTIYF
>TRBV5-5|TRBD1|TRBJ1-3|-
TGTGCCAGCAGCTCCGGACGACAGGGAGGTCTTTCTGGAAACACCATATATTTT
CASSSGRQGGLSGNTIYF
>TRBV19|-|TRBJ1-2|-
TGTGCCAGTAGTACTGTGATTGATGGTGGCTACACCTTC
CASSTVIDGGYTF
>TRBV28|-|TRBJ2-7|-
TGTGCCAGCAGTGCCAGGGTTTACGAGCAGTACTTC
CASSARVYEQYF
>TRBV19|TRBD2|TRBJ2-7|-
TGTGCCAGTAGTACTCGACTAGCGGGTATCGGCGAGCAGTACTTC
CASSTRLAGIGEQYF
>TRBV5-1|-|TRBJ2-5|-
TGCGCCAGCAGCTTAGGGACGGGGCGGCAAGAGACCCAGTACTTC
CASSLGTGRQETQYF
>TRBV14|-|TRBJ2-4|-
TGTGCCAGCAGCCAGTGGGGGACCAAAAACATTCAGTACTTC
CASSQWGTKNIQYF
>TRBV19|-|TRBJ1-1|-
TGTGCCAGTAGGAATACAGGGACGGGGACTGAAGCTTTCTTT
CASRNTGTGTEAFF
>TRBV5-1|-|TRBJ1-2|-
TGCGCCAGCAGCTTAGAGATCCCCGGTGCCGGGAACTATGGCTACACCTTC
CASSLEIPGAGNYGYTF
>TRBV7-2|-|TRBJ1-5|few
TGTGCCAGCAGCTTAGCGTATTTGGGCCGCTATAGCAATCAGCCCCAGCATTTT
CASSLAYLGRYSNQPQHF
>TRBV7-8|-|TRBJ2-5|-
TGTGCCAGCAGCTTTTGGGCGGGAAACGGCGAGACCCAGTACTTC
CASSFWAGNGETQYF
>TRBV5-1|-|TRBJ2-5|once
TGCGCCAGCAGCTTGCAGGGATTTCAAGAGACCCAGTACTTC
CASSLQGFQETQYF
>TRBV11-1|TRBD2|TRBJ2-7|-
TGTGCCAGCAGCAGAACTAGCGGGAGAGGGTCGTACGAGCAGTACTTC
CASSRTSGRGSYEQYF
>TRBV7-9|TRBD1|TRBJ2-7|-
TGTGCCAGCAGCGACAACGACAGGGGGGTAAAGTTC
CASSDNDRGVKF
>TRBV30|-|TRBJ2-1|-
TGTGCCTGGAGTGTATCATACAATGAGCAGTTCTTC
CAWSVSYNEQFF
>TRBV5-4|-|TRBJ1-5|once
TGTGCCAGCAGCTTGGGAGGGGGAGGCCCAAATAGCAATCAGCCCCAGCATTTT
CASSLGGGGPNSNQPQHF
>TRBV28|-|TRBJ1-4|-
TGTGCCAGCAGTACCCGTCCGGGACCTGGGCCCTATGAAAAACTGTTTTTT
CASSTRPGPGPYEKLFF
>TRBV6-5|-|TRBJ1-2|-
TGTGCCAGCGCACCCTTGCCTAACTATGGCTACACCTTC
CASAPLPNYGYTF
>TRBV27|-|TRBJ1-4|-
TGTGCCAGCAGTTTATCAGGGCCATATAATGAAAAACTGTTTTTT
CASSLSGPYNEKLFF